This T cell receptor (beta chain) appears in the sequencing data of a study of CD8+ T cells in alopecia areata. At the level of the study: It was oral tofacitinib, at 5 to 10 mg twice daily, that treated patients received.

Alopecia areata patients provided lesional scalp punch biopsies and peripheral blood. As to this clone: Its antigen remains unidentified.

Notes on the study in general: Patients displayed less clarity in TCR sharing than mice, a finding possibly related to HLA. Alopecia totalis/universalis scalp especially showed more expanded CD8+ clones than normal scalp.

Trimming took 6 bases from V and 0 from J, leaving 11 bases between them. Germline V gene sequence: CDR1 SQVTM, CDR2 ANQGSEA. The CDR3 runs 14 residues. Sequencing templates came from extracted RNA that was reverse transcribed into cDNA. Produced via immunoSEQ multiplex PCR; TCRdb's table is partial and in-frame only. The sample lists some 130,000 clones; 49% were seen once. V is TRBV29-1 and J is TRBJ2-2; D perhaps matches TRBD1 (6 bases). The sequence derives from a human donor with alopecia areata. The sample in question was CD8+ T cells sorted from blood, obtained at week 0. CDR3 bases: TGCAGCGTCCGGGACACATCGAACACCGGGGAGCTGTTTTTT. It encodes CSVRDTSNTGELFF.